Below are 29 T cell receptor beta chains sequenced from a single sample in a study of blood T cell repertoires in COVID-19. Assay: immunoSEQ multiplex PCR; the TCRdb copy retains only in-frame clones and omits some. The data hold 95,000 to 100,000 clones, with 70% to 85% observed a single time. The specimen sequenced was peripheral blood. These receptors were obtained from a woman aged 60 to 75 with acute or convalescent COVID-19.

This rearrangement joins TRBV2 to TRBJ1-5; 9 nucleotides line up with TRBD1. This CDR3 is 14 amino acids long. The V gene's germline CDR1 is SNHLY and CDR2 FYNNEI. J gave up 6 bases and V 5 bases, and 5 bases lay outside the gene matches. This CDR3 is CASSRDRESQPQHF. The CDR3 nucleotides read TGTGCCAGCAGTCGGGACAGGGAGAGTCAGCCCCAGCATTTT.

The rearrangement links TRBV11-3 to TRBJ2-1; 10 bases agree with TRBD1. Per germline, CDR1 SGHNT and CDR2 YENEEA. This CDR3 region has 18 residues. J gave up 8 bases and V 0 bases, and 13 bases lay outside the gene matches. The CDR3 region has the DNA TGTGCCAGCAGCTTAGATCGCTCCCTGGACAGGGGGAGGTATGAGCAGTTCTTC. Protein product: CASSLDRSLDRGRYEQFF.

The chain employs TRBV28 and TRBJ2-1; 8 bases match TRBD2. V was pared by 6 bases and J by 5 bases, with 9 bases of the junction left unmatched. The V gene's germline CDR1 is MDHEN and CDR2 SYDVKM. The CDR3 is 15 amino acids. CDR3 DNA: TGTGCCAGCAGGGCGGGGGGCCACTATAACAATGAGCAGTTCTTC. It specifies CASRAGGHYNNEQFF.

The chain has TRBV5-4 and TRBJ2-2; D is possibly TRBD1 (6 bases). The V and J ends lost 0 bases and 3 bases respectively, with 9 bases between them. Germline CDR1 is SGHNT and CDR2 is YYREEE (reference sequence). The CDR3 has 15 residues. CDR3 residues: CASSLGQEYTGELFF. The CDR3 DNA follows: TGTGCCAGCAGCTTGGGACAGGAGTACACCGGGGAGCTGTTTTTT.

The chain has TRBV3-1 (or the pseudogene TRBV3-2) and TRBJ2-7, with a possible D match to TRBD2 (6 bases). V lost 0 bases and J lost 6, with 12 bases in between. CDR1 and CDR2 from the germline V gene are LGHDT and YNNKEL (reference sequence). This CDR3 is built from 14 residues. The CDR3: CASSQDSSEREQYF. CDR3 sequence (DNA): TGTGCCAGCAGCCAAGATTCTAGCGAGCGCGAGCAGTACTTC.

This clone was observed once. This chain joins TRBV4-2 and TRBJ1-3, with D uncertain. The germline gives CDR1 LGHNA, CDR2 YNFKEQ. The CDR3 contains 16 residues. With 0 bases removed from V and 2 bases from J, the gap between germline ends came to 11 bases. CDR3 nucleotides: TGTGCCAGCAGCCAAGATCTGAGGGCTGCTGGAAACACCATATATTTT. This encodes CASSQDLRAAGNTIYF.

This chain links TRBV11-3 with TRBJ1-3; D is perhaps TRBD1 (5 bases). Germline V CDR1 and CDR2: SGHNT, YENEEA. This CDR3 contains 16 residues. Trimming pared 5 bases from V and 0 bases from J, leaving 14 bases between. The CDR3 DNA follows: TGTGCCAGCAGCCCTAGGACGACAGTCTCTGGAAACACCATATATTTT. Its translation: CASSPRTTVSGNTIYF.

Only a few counts were recorded for this clone. This chain links TRBV3-1 (or the pseudogene TRBV3-2) with TRBJ1-6, with D hard to call. The CDR3 extends over 14 amino acids. CDR1 LGHDT and CDR2 YNNKEL come from the germline V gene (reference sequence). Trimming pared 4 bases from V and 6 bases from J, leaving 10 bases between. This CDR3 is CASSLLEGNSPLHF. As DNA, the CDR3 is TGTGCCAGCAGCCTGCTGGAGGGTAATTCACCCCTCCACTTT.

The chain recombines TRBV10-1 with TRBJ1-5; D may be TRBD1 (5 bases). V was clipped by 5 bases and J by 7 bases, with 12 bases between them. The CDR3 is made up of 13 amino acids. The germline V gene encodes CDR1 WNHNN and CDR2 SYGVQD (reference sequence). CDR3 loop: CASSPSGGQPQHF. CDR3 nucleotides: TGCGCCAGCAGTCCAAGCGGGGGACAGCCCCAGCATTTT.

This chain joins TRBV5-1 and TRBJ2-7; a weak D match, TRBD1 (5 bases). V dropped 2 bases and J dropped 1 base, with 25 bases sitting between them. The CDR3 length is 19 residues. The germline V gene encodes CDR1 SGHRS and CDR2 YFSETQ. In DNA, the CDR3 is TGCGCCAGCAGCTTTTTAACCGGCATGGAAGGGGCAAGGTCCTACGAGCAGTACTTC. Its protein is CASSFLTGMEGARSYEQYF.

The chain uses TRBV7-2 and TRBJ1-5; the D is unclear. Germline CDR1 is SGHTA and CDR2 is FQGNSA. The CDR3 has 14 amino acids. Trimming stripped 4 bases from V and 7 bases from J, with 14 bases between. The CDR3 protein is CASSSNREGQPQHF. CDR3 nucleotide sequence: TGTGCCAGCAGCTCCAATCGGGAGGGCCAGCCCCAGCATTTT.

This chain uses TRBV11-1 with TRBJ2-5; 11 bases agree with TRBD2. The CDR3 is 16 amino acids. CDR1 and CDR2 (germline): SGHAT, FQDESV (reference sequence). Trimming at V came to 3 bases and at J to 1 base, leaving 4 bases not matched to a gene. The CDR3 DNA reads TGTGCCAGCAGCTTTCTAGCGGGGGGACCCCAAGAGACCCAGTACTTC. Its protein is CASSFLAGGPQETQYF.

The chain recombines TRBV5-6 with TRBJ2-7; TRBD2 might be the D (6 bases). This CDR3 has 14 residues. The germline V gene has CDR1 SGHDT and CDR2 YYEEEE. The V gene lost 0 bases and the J gene lost 3 bases, with 10 bases spanning the gap. CDR3 amino acids: CASSLGDSFYEQYF. CDR3 sequence (DNA): TGTGCCAGCAGCTTGGGGGACTCCTTCTACGAGCAGTACTTC.

J is TRBJ2-5 and V is TRBV29-1, with TRBD1 matching 8 bases. Germline values: CDR1 SQVTM, CDR2 ANQGSEA. Losses at the gene ends were 8 bases for V and 3 bases for J; bases not matched to a gene: 8. The CDR3 runs 13 residues. The CDR3 nucleotides read TGCAGCTACAACGCGGGACAGGAAGAGACCCAGTACTTC. Its translation: CSYNAGQEETQYF.

The J gene is TRBJ1-6, the V gene TRBV30, with D unclear. The CDR3 sequence is 15 residues long. Germline V CDR1 and CDR2: GTSNPN, SVGIG (reference sequence). The V end lost 2 bases, the J end lost 9 bases, and 17 bases lay between the germline ends. CDR3 loop: CAWSRIRGGSSPLHF. In DNA, the CDR3 is TGTGCCTGGAGTCGCATCCGGGGTGGGAGTTCACCCCTCCACTTT.

The rearrangement joins TRBV2 to TRBJ1-6, with 8 bases fitting TRBD1. This CDR3 spans 13 amino acids. Unmatched junction bases numbered 3, after V lost 7 bases and J lost 7 bases. Germline CDR1 SNHLY, CDR2 FYNNEI. The CDR3 nucleotides are TGTGCCAGCAAAGGACAGGGCAATTCACCCCTCCACTTT. It codes for CASKGQGNSPLHF.

CDR3: CASSEHRNTEAFF. Written as DNA, the CDR3 is TGTGCCAGCAGTGAACATAGGAACACTGAAGCTTTCTTT. The J gene is TRBJ1-1, the V gene TRBV6-1, with D unclear. CDR1 MNHNS and CDR2 SASEGT come from the germline V gene. The ends were cut back, 2 bases at V and 1 base at J, with 5 bases in the middle. This CDR3 spans 13 amino acids.

The chain carries TRBV7-3 and TRBJ2-3; TRBD2 aligns across 13 bases. Germline lookup yields CDR1 SGHTA and CDR2 FQGTGA. J gave up 9 bases and V 6 bases, and 12 bases lay outside the gene matches. The CDR3 has 16 amino acids. CDR3 region: CASRASGTSGEGTQYF. The CDR3, as DNA: TGTGCCAGCAGGGCCTCCGGGACTAGCGGGGAGGGCACGCAGTATTTT. Together with reference TRBV7-3 and TRBJ2-3, the CDR3 gives the full variable domain: GAGVSQTPSNKVTEKGKYVELRCDPISGHTALYWYRQSLGQGPEFLIYFQGTGAADDSGLPNDRFFAVRPEGSVSTLKIQRTERGDSAVYLCASRASGTSGEGTQYFGPGTRLTVL.

The chain is built from TRBV28 and TRBJ1-2; the D gene is possibly TRBD1 (6 bases). This CDR3 is built from 13 residues. CDR1 and CDR2 from the germline V gene are MDHEN and SYDVKM. V was trimmed by 5 bases and J by 3 bases, leaving 10 bases between them. CDR3 bases: TGTGCCAGCAGTATTACAGGGCACTATGGCTACACCTTC. This encodes CASSITGHYGYTF.

The chain links TRBV27 to TRBJ1-1, with D possibly being TRBD1 (6 bases). Per the germline V gene, CDR1 is MNHEY and CDR2 is SMNVEV (reference sequence). V lost 4 bases and J 5 bases, leaving 14 bases between the germline ends. The CDR3 has 14 residues. CDR3 bases: TGTGCCAGCAGTTCCTCCACAGGGAATACTGAAGCTTTCTTT. It encodes CASSSSTGNTEAFF.

The rearrangement links TRBV5-1 to TRBJ2-7, with 9 bases that match TRBD2. The CDR3 covers 19 residues. Germline CDR1 SGHRS, CDR2 YFSETQ. With V trimmed by 4 bases and J by 0 bases, 17 bases remained unmatched. DNA of the CDR3: TGCGCCAGCAGCGGTCCCGGGACTAGCACCTTAATAAGCTCCTACGAGCAGTACTTC. It encodes CASSGPGTSTLISSYEQYF.

The chain couples TRBV5-1 to TRBJ2-7; 8 bases align to TRBD1. There are 12 residues in the CDR3. Trimming removed 5 bases from V and 3 bases from J; junction bases left unmatched: 1. Per germline, CDR1 SGHRS and CDR2 YFSETQ. The CDR3 sequence is CASSGQGYEQYF. CDR3 coding DNA: TGCGCCAGCAGTGGACAGGGCTACGAGCAGTACTTC.

This chain links TRBV15 with TRBJ1-4; maybe TRBD1 (6 bases). Trimming shortened V by 3 bases and J by 2 bases, and 13 bases separated the two germline ends. The CDR3 has 16 residues. The germline V gene has CDR1 LNHNV and CDR2 YYDKDF (reference sequence). The CDR3 nucleotides read TGTGCCACCAGCAGCAACAGGGACGGGACTAATGAAAAACTGTTTTTT. Amino acids: CATSSNRDGTNEKLFF.

Note on this clone: The germline gene is not matched at one end of the junction; a read error may be the cause. The V call is TRBV11-3, the J call TRBJ2-3; 12 bases fit TRBD2. The CDR3 spans 13 residues. Germline lookup yields CDR1 SGHNT and CDR2 YENEEA. The CDR3 loop is CASSLSLAGGPDF. The CDR3 DNA reads TGTGCCAGCAGCTTATCTCTAGCGGGGGGGCCGGATTTT.

The rearrangement links TRBV7-8 to TRBJ1-5, with 10 bases fitting TRBD1. Germline values: CDR1 SGHVS, CDR2 FQNEAQ. Unmatched junction bases numbered 7, after V lost 5 bases and J lost 6 bases. This CDR3 spans 15 amino acids. CDR3 nucleotide sequence: TGTGCCAGCAGCATTGGACAGGGGGTAGGTCAGCCCCAGCATTTT. This sequence encodes CASSIGQGVGQPQHF. Using reference TRBV7-8 and TRBJ1-5 for the parts outside the CDR3, the full variable domain is GAGVSQSPRYKVAKRGQDVALRCDPISGHVSLFWYQQALGQGPEFLTYFQNEAQLDKSGLPSDRFFAERPEGSVSTLKIQRTQQEDSAVYLCASSIGQGVGQPQHFGDGTRLSIL.

The rearrangement links TRBV7-2 to TRBJ1-2, with unresolved D. The germline gives CDR1 SGHTA, CDR2 FQGNSA. The CDR3 is made up of 14 amino acids. The V end lost 4 bases, the J end lost 1 base, and 10 bases lay between the germline ends. This chain's CDR3 is CASSYRIGNYGYTF. The CDR3 DNA sequence: TGTGCCAGCAGCTATCGAATCGGTAACTATGGCTACACCTTC. Drawing the rest from reference TRBV7-2 and TRBJ1-2, the complete variable domain is GAGVSQSPSNKVTEKGKDVELRCDPISGHTALYWYRQSLGQGLEFLIYFQGNSAPDKSGLPSDRFSAERTGGSVSTLTIQRTQQEDSAVYLCASSYRIGNYGYTFGSGTRLTVV.

The chain joins TRBV7-7 to TRBJ2-1; D might be TRBD1 (5 bases). CDR1 SSHAT and CDR2 FNYEAQ come from the germline V gene (reference sequence). The V end was cut by 5 bases, the J end by 0 bases, with 11 bases between. The CDR3 is 15 amino acids. This CDR3 reads CASSIDRSSYNEQFF. For the CDR3, the DNA is TGTGCCAGCAGCATCGACAGAAGCTCCTACAATGAGCAGTTCTTC.

The rearrangement uses TRBV6-5 and TRBJ1-3; 9 nucleotides line up with TRBD1. The CDR3 runs to 14 residues. Trimming cost V 6 bases and J 7 bases; bases outside gene matches: 7. Per germline, CDR1 MNHEY and CDR2 SVGAGI. CDR3 nucleotides: TGTGCCAGCAGCCCGGGACAGGGAGGGAACACCATATATTTT. Protein: CASSPGQGGNTIYF.

This clone occurred a few times. V usage is TRBV9 and J usage is TRBJ2-2; weak D call: TRBD2 (5 bases). V lost 0 bases, J lost 5 bases, and 11 bases lay in between. The CDR3 has 15 amino acids. Germline CDR1 and CDR2: SGDLS and YYNGEE. The CDR3 DNA follows: TGTGCCAGCAGCGTAGGAGGGTTAGGGACCGGGGAGCTGTTTTTT. Protein sequence: CASSVGGLGTGELFF.